The subject of this entry is one TCR beta chain. As yet, its antigen is unknown. The data belong to a study of T-cell memory formation after mild COVID-19. Background on the study: TCR clustering was largely donor specific. Overall study results and limits: Later expanders leaned CD4+, whereas clones that contracted between day 15 and 85 were balanced CD4/CD8. The pre-infection memory compartment contained some responding clones, suggesting cross-reactive memory joined. The authors did not confirm SARS-CoV-2 specificity of second-wave clones peaking day 37.

TCRdb reprocessed the 5' RACE reads via MiXCR and lists one record per CDR3 protein. Of tens of thousands of distinct CDR3 sequences in the sample, about 13% were seen once. V lost 3 bases to trimming and J lost 4 bases, with 12 bases between them. This CDR3 contains 14 residues. Germline V gene lookup returns CDR1 SGHRS and CDR2 YFSETQ. Source material: PBMCs or a T cell subset sorted from them (not recorded which). This sequence was found in an adult woman who had mild COVID-19 (a few samples of this study predate the infection). Cell type and time point are not known. The rearrangement joins TRBV5-1 to TRBJ2-3; D is uncertain. The CDR3 nucleotides are TGCGCCAGCAGCTCAGTCCCCCTCCCAGATACGCAGTATTTT. The encoded protein is CASSSVPLPDTQYF.